The source of this T cell receptor (beta chain) is a study of T-cell reconstitution after alpha-beta-depleted transplantation in children. Broader study findings: At around two months after transplant, the alpha-beta T cells were reportedly derived from several hundred expanded clones that came from non-depleted graft cells. Some patients' high day-60 TCRbeta diversity was traced to surviving recipient T cells and thymic progenitors. Most T-cell counts and diversity one year after the transplant came from T cells that were newly produced.

Comment on this clonotype: Its antigen is currently unknown.

Unique molecular identifiers featured in how the TCRbeta library was prepared. One entry per CDR3 protein, called by TCRdb with MiXCR from the PCR reads. The profile covers under 750,000 distinct CDR3 sequences, with more than 20% appearing a single time and over 12% taken by the ten largest. Sequencing was performed on PBMCs, mostly from graft donor cells, taken 360 days after TCRalphabeta/CD19-depleted stem cell transplant. The receptor was derived from a boy younger than two who had a stem cell transplant for acute myeloid leukemia, so the T cells may come from the graft donor.

Written as DNA, the CDR3 is TGTGCCAGCAGACGTGCCCCCAACACGGAGCAGTACGTC. Translation gives CASRRAPNTEQYV. The genes are TRBV28 and TRBJ2-7, with D unresolved. Germline V CDR1 and CDR2: MDHEN, SYDVKM. The ends were cut back, 6 bases at V and 7 bases at J, with 16 bases in the middle. CDR3 size: 13 residues.